This TCR beta chain was documented in a study of a mutant IDH1 vaccine in newly diagnosed glioma. On this clone itself: Its antigen remains unknown.

V was clipped by 8 bases and J by 3 bases; unmatched bases: 9. This CDR3 has 16 amino acids. CDR1 and CDR2 from the germline V gene are MNHEY and SMNVEV (reference sequence). As to time point: week 47, end of study. Doses of 300 ug of mutant IDH1 20-mer peptide were given with topical imiquimod. Patients had eight vaccinations, in weeks 1, 3, 5, 7, 11, 15, 19 and 23. Method: immunoSEQ multiplex PCR; TCRdb's copy keeps in-frame clones and lacks some. The sample holds under 30,000 clones, approximately 84% seen once. The receptor's source is a man aged 40-50 years with glioma. Source: PBMCs, taken from a glioma patient whose treatment included an IDH1 peptide vaccine. The chain has TRBV27 and TRBJ2-7; 14 bases are shared with TRBD2. The CDR3 region has the DNA TGTGCCAGCGGACCCGGGGGACTAGCGGGAGACTACGAGCAGTACTTC. This encodes CASGPGGLAGDYEQYF.